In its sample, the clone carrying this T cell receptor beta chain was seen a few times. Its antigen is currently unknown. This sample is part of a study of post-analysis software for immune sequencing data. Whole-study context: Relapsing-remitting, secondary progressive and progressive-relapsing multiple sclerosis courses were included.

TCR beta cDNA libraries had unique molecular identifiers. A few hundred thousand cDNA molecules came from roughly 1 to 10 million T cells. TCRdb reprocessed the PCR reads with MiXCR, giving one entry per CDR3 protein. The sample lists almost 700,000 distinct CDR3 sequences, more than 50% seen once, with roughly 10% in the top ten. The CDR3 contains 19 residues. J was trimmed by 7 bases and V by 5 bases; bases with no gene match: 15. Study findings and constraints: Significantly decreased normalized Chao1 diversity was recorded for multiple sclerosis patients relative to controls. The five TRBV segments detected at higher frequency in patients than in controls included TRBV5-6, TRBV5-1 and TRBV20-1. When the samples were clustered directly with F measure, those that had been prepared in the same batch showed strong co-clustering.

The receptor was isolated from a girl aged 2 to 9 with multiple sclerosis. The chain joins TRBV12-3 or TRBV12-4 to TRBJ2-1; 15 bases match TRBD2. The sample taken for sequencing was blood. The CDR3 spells CASSPDTRTSGRVGNEQFF. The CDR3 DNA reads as TGTGCCAGCAGTCCCGACACTCGGACTAGCGGGAGGGTAGGTAATGAGCAGTTCTTC.